The present T cell receptor (beta chain) was sequenced within a study of cytomegalovirus exposure and HLA in healthy donors. Study-level results: According to a later analysis, TCR clusters from the first cohort tended to co-occur in the roughly 130 validation repertoires.

Remarks on this clone: Its target is not known.

J lost 2 bases, V lost 5 bases, and 10 bases had no gene match. Germline V gives CDR1 MNHEY, CDR2 SMNVEV (reference sequence). This CDR3 is built from 16 residues. Method: immunoSEQ multiplex PCR; TCRdb's copy keeps in-frame clones and lacks some. This table has roughly 330,000 clones, roughly 87% appearing once. The TCR was taken from a woman aged 25-40 years in good health and CMV-seropositive. The chain carries TRBV27 and TRBJ2-5; 8 nucleotides agree with TRBD1. The sequenced material came from PBMCs. CDR3 DNA sequence: TGTGCCAGCAGTCCGGGACAGGTTAGGGGACAAGAGACCCAGTACTTC. Amino acids: CASSPGQVRGQETQYF.